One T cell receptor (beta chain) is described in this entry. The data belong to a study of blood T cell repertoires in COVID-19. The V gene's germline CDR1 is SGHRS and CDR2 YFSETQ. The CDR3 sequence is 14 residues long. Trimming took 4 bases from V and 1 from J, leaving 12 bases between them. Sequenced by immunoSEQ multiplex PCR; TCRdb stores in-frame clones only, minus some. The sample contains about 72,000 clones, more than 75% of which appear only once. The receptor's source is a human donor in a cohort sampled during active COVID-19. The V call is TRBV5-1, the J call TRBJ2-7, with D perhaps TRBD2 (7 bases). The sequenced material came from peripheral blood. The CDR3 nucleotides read TGCGCCAGCAGCCTAGGGGGGGTTTCCTACGAGCAGTACTTC. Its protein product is CASSLGGVSYEQYF.